These 29 T cell receptor beta chains originate from one sample sequenced in a study of tumor and adjacent non-tumor tissue in lung cancer. No cell sorting was done before RNA was extracted from the tissue. The normal lung tissue was taken more than 3 cm from the tumor edge. The library came from three nested PCR rounds adapted from ARM-PCR protocols. From the multiplex PCR reads, TCRdb called clonotypes with MiXCR, one entry per CDR3 protein. Among more than 35,000 distinct CDR3 sequences listed, roughly 62% were seen once. Specimen: distant non-tumor lung tissue. These receptors were collected from a middle-aged woman with non-small cell lung cancer.

Note on this clonotype: The junction shows a germline mismatch at one end, possibly a read error. The chain is built from TRBV14 and TRBJ1-1; perhaps TRBD1 as D (5 bases). The CDR3 contains 12 residues. Germline CDR1 and CDR2: SGHDN and FVKESK. The CDR3 nucleotides read TGTACCAGCAGCAAATCGGGACTTCACGCTTTCTTT. Protein: CTSSKSGLHAFF.

Note on this clonotype: A much larger clone lies a single base off, so this may be a read error. No conserved phenylalanine or tryptophan ends this CDR3, so it is likely a read error. The chain links TRBV5-1 to TRBJ2-5; 8 nucleotides align to TRBD2. After removal of 6 bases from V and 0 bases from J, the junction contained 10 bases not matched to a gene. The CDR3 is 16 amino acids. The germline V gene encodes CDR1 SGHRS and CDR2 YFSETQ. CDR3 DNA: TGCGCCAGCAATGGGATAACGGGGGGGTACCAAGAGACCCAGTACTCC. Its translation: CASNGITGGYQETQYS.

Concerning this clonotype itself: Just one base apart from a much larger clone, this may be a read error. V gene TRBV30 combines with J gene TRBJ1-6; TRBD1 is a possible D gene (5 bases). Germline V CDR1 and CDR2: GTSNPN, SVGIG (reference sequence). The CDR3 length is 15 residues. CDR3 amino acids: CAWSVRGLNNSALHF. As DNA, the CDR3 is TGTGCCTGGAGTGTACGGGGACTGAATAATTCAGCCCTCCACTTT.

In the case of this clonotype: This clone may be a read error of a much larger clone one base away. The rearrangement uses TRBV28 and TRBJ1-5, with 7 bases matching TRBD1. This CDR3 has 15 amino acids. Trimming removed 6 bases from V and 3 bases from J; junction bases left unmatched: 8. CDR1 and CDR2 from the germline V gene are MDHEN and SYDVKM. The CDR3 DNA is TGTGCCAGCAGATTAGCAGGGGGGACCAATCAGCCCCAGCATTTT. Translation: CASRLAGGTNQPQHF.

On this clonotype itself: This may come from a read error, since a much larger clone is one base off. V is TRBV14 and J is TRBJ2-7; TRBD2 is a possible D gene (6 bases). Germline V gene lookup returns CDR1 SGHDN and CDR2 FVKESK. CDR3 size: 15 residues. This CDR3 reads CTSSQLFLGRTTVIF. In DNA, the CDR3 is TGTACCAGCAGCCAACTCTTTCTTGGTCGGACTACAGTTATTTTC.

Judged by abundance, this clonotype is medium-sized. This chain joins TRBV11-3 and TRBJ2-7; 9 nucleotides match TRBD1. The CDR3 runs to 16 residues. The germline CDR1 and CDR2 sequences are SGHNT and YENEEA. Trimming took 0 bases from V and 4 from J; bases not matched to a gene: 7. CDR3 loop: CASSLDLGQGLYEQYF. In nucleotides, the CDR3 is TGTGCCAGCAGCTTAGATCTGGGACAGGGCTTGTACGAGCAGTACTTC. Using reference TRBV11-3 and TRBJ2-7 for the parts outside the CDR3, the full variable domain is EAGVVQSPRYKIIEKKQPVAFWCNPISGHNTLYWYLQNLGQGPELLIRYENEEAVDDSQLPKDRFSAERLKGVDSTLKIQPAELGDSAVYLCASSLDLGQGLYEQYFGPGTRLTVT.

The CDR3, as DNA: TGCGCCAGCAGCCAATGCAGGTCCACAGAGGCTTTCTTT. This sequence encodes CASSQCRSTEAFF. This rearrangement joins TRBV4-1 to TRBJ1-1; no reliable D call. The CDR3 has 13 residues. Germline CDR1 reads MGHRA; CDR2 reads YSYEKL. Trimming pared 2 bases from V and 11 bases from J, leaving 15 bases between.

With respect to this clonotype: One end of the junction does not line up with germline, which may come from a read error. The chain carries TRBV11-2 and TRBJ2-3; D is unresolved. The CDR3 is 13 residues long. Germline CDR1 is SGHAT and CDR2 is FQNNGV. The CDR3 loop is CASISQGADTQYF. The CDR3 DNA follows: TGTGCTAGCATCTCTCAAGGAGCAGATACGCAGTATTTT.

About this clonotype itself: A much bigger clone sits one base away, suggesting this may be a read error. V is TRBV20-1 and J is TRBJ2-7, with 10 bases aligning to TRBD1. Looked up from germline, CDR1 is DFQATT and CDR2 is SNEGSKA (reference sequence). CDR3 length equals 15 residues. Here the CDR3 DNA reads TGCAGCCTATCCTGTATGGGGACAGGGGCCTACGAGCAGTACTTC. Translated, it gives CSLSCMGTGAYEQYF.

Points on this clonotype: This may come from a read error, since a much larger clone is one base off. The chain links TRBV28 to TRBJ2-5; possibly TRBD1 for D (6 bases). The CDR3 sequence is 11 residues long. Germline V gene sequence: CDR1 MDHEN, CDR2 SYDVKM. For the CDR3, the DNA is TGTGCCAGCAGCCCGATGGGGGCCCAGAACTTC. Residues: CASSPMGAQNF.

This clonotype was detected only once. A read error is possible here, since a much larger clone lies one base away. This chain uses TRBV14 with TRBJ2-1; possibly TRBD2 for D (6 bases). The CDR3 extends over 13 amino acids. With 3 bases removed from V and 8 bases from J, the gap between germline ends came to 11 bases. Germline-derived CDR1 and CDR2 are SGHDN and FVKESK. This chain's CDR3 is CASSQGLFYEQFF. For the CDR3, the DNA is TGTGCCAGCAGCCAGGGACTCTTCTATGAGCAGTTCTTC. The full variable domain, its missing parts supplied by reference TRBV14 and TRBJ2-1, is EAGVTQFPSHSVIEKGQTVTLRCDPISGHDNLYWYRRVMGKEIKFLLHFVKESKQDESGMPNNRFLAERTGGTYSTLKVQPAELEDSGVYFCASSQGLFYEQFFGPGTRLTVL.

The chain employs TRBV29-1 and TRBJ2-3, with 11 bases aligning to TRBD2. This CDR3 has 15 residues. V dropped 5 bases and J dropped 10; count of bases not matched to a gene: 14. Per germline, CDR1 SQVTM and CDR2 ANQGSEA. CDR3 in amino acids: CSVKTRTSGLRPQYF. CDR3 DNA sequence: TGCAGCGTTAAAACCAGGACTAGCGGGCTTCGTCCGCAGTATTTT.

This clonotype has at least ten counts. This chain joins TRBV4-2 and TRBJ2-3, with 8 bases matching TRBD2. In germline, CDR1 is LGHNA, CDR2 YNFKEQ. V trimming: 0 bases; J trimming: 2 bases; junction bases outside the gene matches: 10. The CDR3 spans 18 residues. The chain's CDR3 is CASSQDLVTSGSTDTQYF. DNA for the CDR3: TGTGCCAGCAGCCAAGATTTGGTAACTAGCGGTTCCACAGATACGCAGTATTTT.

As to this clonotype: A read error may explain this, as a much larger clone is one base away. The chain recombines TRBV7-9 with TRBJ1-1; D is unclear. The CDR3 loop spans 13 amino acids. The germline V and J ends were trimmed by 2 bases and 0 bases, with 4 bases remaining between them. Germline loops: CDR1 SEHNR, CDR2 FQNEAQ (reference sequence). CDR3 in amino acids: CASSLQMNTEAFF. The CDR3 region has the DNA TGTGCCAGCAGCTTACAGATGAACACTGAAGCTTTCTTT.

This clonotype was picked up a small number of times. A single base separates this from a much larger clone, so it may be a read error. This rearrangement joins TRBV4-1 to TRBJ2-7; 9 bases map to TRBD2. Looked up from germline, CDR1 is MGHRA and CDR2 is YSYEKL. The CDR3 is made up of 15 amino acids. After removal of 1 base from V and 3 bases from J, the junction contained 4 bases not matched to a gene. CDR3 nucleotides: TGCGCCAGCAGCCAAGGGGCGCGGGGGGGCTACGAGCAGTACTTC. Amino acids: CASSQGARGGYEQYF.

Notes on this clonotype: The CDR3 ends on some other residue instead of the conserved phenylalanine or tryptophan, so this is likely a read error. V usage is TRBV11-3 and J usage is TRBJ2-1; 7 bases match TRBD2. Trimming took 4 bases from V and 13 from J; bases not matched to a gene: 16. The CDR3 is 15 amino acids. Looked up from germline, CDR1 is SGHNT and CDR2 is YENEEA. The CDR3 sequence: CASSSGLRDYGEQFS. The CDR3 DNA follows: TGTGCCAGCAGCTCAGGCCTCCGGGACTACGGTGAACAGTTCTCC.

Regarding this clonotype: Since a much larger clone is just one base distant, this may be a read error. The J gene is TRBJ2-3, the V gene TRBV28; 7 bases match TRBD2. V was pared by 10 bases and J by 7 bases, with 11 bases of the junction left unmatched. From germline, CDR1 is MDHEN and CDR2 SYDVKM. The CDR3 length is 13 residues. The CDR3 protein is CANSPGRVYTQYF. The CDR3 bases are TGTGCCAACAGCCCGGGGAGGGTATATACGCAGTATTTT.

With regard to this clonotype: The junction shows a germline mismatch at one end, possibly a read error. This chain connects TRBV11-2 to TRBJ2-1; possible D gene TRBD2, 7 bases. The germline V gene has CDR1 SGHAT and CDR2 FQNNGV. This CDR3 has 20 residues. The CDR3 DNA sequence: TGTGTCAGCAGCCATCGGGGGGCGGGCGGATTTGTATCCTCCTACAATGAGCAGTCCTTC. Encoded protein: CVSSHRGAGGFVSSYNEQSF.

With regard to this clonotype: A much larger clone is a single base away; this may be a read error. This chain connects TRBV6-1 to TRBJ2-3; TRBD2 matches at 9 bases. In germline, CDR1 is MNHNS, CDR2 SASEGT. The V gene end was trimmed by 4 bases and the J gene end by 1 base; junction bases not matched to a gene: 6. The CDR3 consists of 16 residues. CDR3 sequence: CASSVTSSGGTDTQYF. The CDR3, as DNA: TGTGCCAGCAGTGTCACATCTAGCGGGGGCACAGATACGCAGTATTTT.

As concerns this clonotype: A much larger clone differs by one base, so this may be a read error. V usage is TRBV7-9 and J usage is TRBJ2-1, with 9 nucleotides matching TRBD2. CDR1 and CDR2 from the germline V gene are SEHNR and FQNEAQ (reference sequence). This CDR3 spans 15 amino acids. V gave up 6 bases and J gave up 0 bases; unmatched junction bases: 3. The CDR3, as DNA: TGTGCCAGCAGTCGTAGCGGGGGCTCCTACAATGAGCAGTTCTTC. Translated: CASSRSGGSYNEQFF.

Comment on this clonotype: Mismatch with germline at one junction end may stem from a read error. The chain links TRBV11-1 to TRBJ1-3; no definite D call. In germline, CDR1 is SGHAT, CDR2 FQDESV (reference sequence). This CDR3 is 17 amino acids long. CDR3 region: CPSSRYGNGMIGNTIYF. CDR3 nucleotide sequence: TGTCCCAGCAGCCGTTACGGGAACGGTATGATAGGAAACACCATATATTTT.

The V gene is TRBV6-6, the J gene TRBJ2-1; perhaps TRBD2 as D (5 bases). CDR1 is MNHNY and CDR2 is SVGAGI in the germline V gene (reference sequence). CDR3 size: 15 residues. V lost 6 bases to trimming and J lost 4 bases, with 16 bases between them. CDR3 region: CASSHGLPVYNEQFF. The CDR3, as DNA: TGTGCCAGCAGCCACGGACTTCCAGTTTACAATGAGCAGTTCTTC.

Comment on this clonotype: Just one base apart from a much larger clone, this may be a read error. J is TRBJ2-7 and V is TRBV5-1, with D perhaps TRBD1 or TRBD2 (6 bases each). This CDR3 spans 13 amino acids. V dropped 4 bases and J dropped 6 bases, with 14 bases sitting between them. CDR1 and CDR2 from the germline V gene are SGHRS and YFSETQ. This chain's CDR3 is CASSLQGGFEQYF. The CDR3 DNA reads TGCGCCAGCAGCCTCCAAGGGGGGTTCGAGCAGTACTTC.

The V call is TRBV18, the J call TRBJ2-3; 9 nucleotides align to TRBD2. Unmatched junction bases numbered 9, after V lost 2 bases and J lost 3 bases. There are 17 residues in the CDR3. The V gene's germline CDR1 is KGHSH and CDR2 LQKENI. The CDR3 DNA reads as TGTGCCAGCTCACCATTCGGAGCGGGGGGTAGGACAGATACGCAGTATTTT. It codes for CASSPFGAGGRTDTQYF.

Note on this clonotype: At one end, the junction sequence differs from germline, possibly due to a read error. This sequence joins TRBV6-2 or TRBV6-3 and TRBJ1-1; D is perhaps TRBD1 (5 bases). This CDR3 is 14 amino acids long. Germline values: CDR1 MNHEY, CDR2 SVGEGT. The chain's CDR3 is CASSPREGNSEVFF. CDR3 coding DNA: TGTGCCAGCAGTCCCCGGGAGGGGAACTCTGAAGTTTTCTTT.

As to this clonotype: Given a much more abundant clone one base away, this may be a read error. V usage is TRBV6-2 or TRBV6-3 and J usage is TRBJ1-1; no definite D call. In germline, CDR1 is MNHEY, CDR2 SVGEGT. This CDR3 is built from 12 residues. V shed 6 bases and J shed 9 bases, with 14 bases lying between them. Here the CDR3 reads CASSGAGFQAFF. In DNA, the CDR3 is TGTGCCAGCAGCGGCGCGGGCTTTCAAGCTTTCTTT.

The chain has TRBV12-3 or TRBV12-4 and TRBJ1-3, with D perhaps matching TRBD1 (5 bases). The CDR3 has 16 amino acids. Trimming removed 8 bases from V and 0 bases from J, with 17 bases in between. The CDR3 bases are TGTGCCAGCGCCTTGGGGGTGGCGGTCTCTGGAAACACCATATATTTT. This gives the protein CASALGVAVSGNTIYF.

At least ten counts were recorded for this clonotype. This sequence joins TRBV4-1 and TRBJ2-7, with a weak D call TRBD1 (6 bases). CDR1 and CDR2 from the germline V gene are MGHRA and YSYEKL. This CDR3 comprises 15 residues. V lost 1 base, J lost 2 bases, and 12 bases lay in between. The CDR3 loop reads CASSQVGDITYEQYF. For the CDR3, the DNA is TGCGCCAGCAGCCAAGTTGGGGACATCACCTACGAGCAGTACTTC.

Notes on this clonotype: Being one base from a much bigger clone, this may be a read error. This chain links TRBV5-1 with TRBJ2-2; D may match TRBD1 or TRBD2 (6 bases each). Per the germline V gene, CDR1 is SGHRS and CDR2 is YFSETQ. The CDR3 runs 17 residues. The CDR3 DNA follows: TGCGCCAGCAGCTTGGCGAAAGCGGGTCGGGACACCGTGGAGCTGTTTTTT. Encoded protein: CASSLAKAGRDTVELFF.